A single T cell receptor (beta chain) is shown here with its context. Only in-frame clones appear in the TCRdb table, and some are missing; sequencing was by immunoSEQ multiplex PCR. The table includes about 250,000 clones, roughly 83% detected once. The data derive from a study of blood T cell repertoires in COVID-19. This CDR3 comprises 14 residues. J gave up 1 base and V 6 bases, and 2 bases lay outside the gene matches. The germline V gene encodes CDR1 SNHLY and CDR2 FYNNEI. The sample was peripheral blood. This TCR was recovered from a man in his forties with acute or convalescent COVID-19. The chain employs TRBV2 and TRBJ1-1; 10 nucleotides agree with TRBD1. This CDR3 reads CASRGDRGNTEAFF. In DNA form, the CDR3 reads TGTGCCAGCAGGGGGGACAGGGGGAACACTGAAGCTTTCTTT.